Below are 30 T cell receptor beta chains sequenced from a single sample in a study of human T cells and chemical hapten exposure (dated by TCRdb to the early 2020s). Library construction relied on RACE. The sequencer was a NextSeq 500. In TCRdb, the public reads were trimmed at Q25 with fastp and aligned with MiXCR, with productive beta chains retained. Entries that share a CDR3 protein sequence are merged under the most common genes and DNA. The sample table contains a few hundred thousand distinct CDR3 sequences; only one count was recorded for around 5% of them. The ten largest account for more than 8% of the sample. The sample's time point label is to be understood as: pre-sensitization, week 0. The treatment or condition label on this specimen signifies: therapeutic diphenylcyclopropenone sensitization with weekly scalp DPC. Sequencing was performed on whole blood, taken in connection with sensitization to the hapten diphenylcyclopropenone (DPC). The receptors originated from a woman under 30 with alopecia areata. Some clones in this sample may be carry-over from other donors' samples.

In this sample, this clonotype turned up many times. CDR3 protein: CASSGDGHYGYTF. The CDR3 DNA is TGTGCCAGCAGCGGGGACGGGCACTATGGCTACACCTTC. The chain joins TRBV7-8 to TRBJ1-2; TRBD1 is a possible D gene (5 bases). Trimming cost V 5 bases and J 3 bases, with 10 bases left between them. Germline lookup yields CDR1 SGHVS and CDR2 FQNEAQ. The CDR3 has 13 amino acids.

The table lists this clonotype with many counts. V is TRBV4-3 and J is TRBJ1-2, with TRBD1 as a possible D gene (5 bases). Germline V gene lookup returns CDR1 LGHNA and CDR2 YSLEER. V was pared by 0 bases and J by 4 bases, with 12 bases between. The CDR3 is made up of 15 amino acids. DNA for the CDR3: TGCGCCAGCAGCCAAGATCAGGGAATGGTCTATGGCTACACCTTC. Its translation is CASSQDQGMVYGYTF.

This clonotype was counted ten times or more. V usage is TRBV28 and J usage is TRBJ2-7, with D uncertain. V lost 5 bases to trimming and J lost 6 bases, with 17 bases between them. CDR1 and CDR2 (germline): MDHEN, SYDVKM. The CDR3 sequence is 14 residues long. The CDR3 loop reads CASSPNSVGSEQYF. The CDR3, as DNA: TGTGCCAGCAGTCCTAACTCGGTCGGAAGCGAGCAGTACTTC.

The table lists this clonotype with many counts. The CDR3, as DNA: TGTGCCAGCAGTTTAAGGGGGACTGGAAACACCATATATTTT. Translating it yields CASSLRGTGNTIYF. This chain connects TRBV12-3 or TRBV12-4 to TRBJ1-3; D may be TRBD1 (6 bases). This CDR3 has 14 residues. With 2 bases removed from V and 2 bases from J, the gap between germline ends came to 7 bases.

This clonotype has just a few counts. The chain links TRBV5-6 to TRBJ2-5, with 11 nucleotides matching TRBD1. After removal of 2 bases from V and 3 bases from J, the junction contained 6 bases not matched to a gene. This CDR3 has 16 residues. Germline CDR1 reads SGHDT; CDR2 reads YYEEEE. The CDR3 spells CASSFWDRGTEETQYF. CDR3 DNA: TGTGCCAGCAGCTTTTGGGACAGGGGGACCGAAGAGACCCAGTACTTC.

This clonotype was found many times. The genes are TRBV7-2 and TRBJ2-6, with 7 bases matching TRBD1. V shed 8 bases and J 0 bases; nucleotides not matched to a gene: 16. Germline CDR1 SGHTA, CDR2 FQGNSA. There are 19 residues in the CDR3. Here the CDR3 reads CASGRQGLTLSSGANVLTF. CDR3 coding DNA: TGTGCCAGCGGCCGACAGGGTCTAACCCTAAGCTCTGGGGCCAACGTCCTGACTTTC.

The rearrangement links TRBV29-1 to TRBJ2-2, with D perhaps TRBD2 (5 bases). The germline V gene encodes CDR1 SQVTM and CDR2 ANQGSEA. The V and J ends lost 2 bases and 2 bases respectively, with 12 bases between them. This CDR3 spans 15 amino acids. CDR3 region: CSVESRRINTGELFF. The CDR3 bases are TGCAGCGTTGAATCCCGGAGGATTAACACCGGGGAGCTGTTTTTT.

The rearrangement uses TRBV6-1 and TRBJ2-4, with 13 bases identical to TRBD2. J was trimmed by 8 bases and V by 7 bases; bases with no gene match: 14. In germline, CDR1 is MNHNS, CDR2 SASEGT. The length of the CDR3 is 17 residues. The CDR3 sequence: CASTRGLAGAPGHIQYF. In nucleotides, the CDR3 is TGTGCCAGCACCAGAGGACTAGCGGGGGCCCCTGGTCACATTCAGTACTTC.

This clonotype was observed many times. The chain is built from TRBV5-4 and TRBJ1-2; 7 bases fit TRBD1. The germline V gene has CDR1 SGHNT and CDR2 YYREEE (reference sequence). V trimming: 1 base; J trimming: 7 bases; junction bases outside the gene matches: 10. The CDR3 is 15 residues long. CDR3 bases: TGTGCCAGCAGCTTGCCCCTAGGGGACAGTAGTGGCTACACCTTC. This encodes CASSLPLGDSSGYTF.

This clonotype was picked up a small number of times. The genes are TRBV20-1 and TRBJ1-6, with 7 bases identical to TRBD1. CDR3 length equals 14 residues. CDR1 and CDR2 (germline): DFQATT, SNEGSKA (reference sequence). The J segment lost 8 bases and the V segment lost 3 bases, leaving 7 bases of the junction unmatched. The CDR3 DNA is TGCAGTGCTAGTCGCGGACAGGTGGATTCACCCCTCCACTTT. Translating gives CSASRGQVDSPLHF.

This clonotype showed up many times. The chain has TRBV20-1 and TRBJ1-6, with 7 nucleotides matching TRBD1. Germline loops: CDR1 DFQATT, CDR2 SNEGSKA (reference sequence). With V trimmed by 3 bases and J by 3 bases, 8 bases remained unmatched. CDR3 size: 16 residues. The CDR3 sequence is CSARGTDRFYNSPLHF. The CDR3 DNA follows: TGCAGTGCTAGGGGCACGGACAGGTTCTATAATTCACCCCTCCACTTT.

The chain's CDR3 is CAISESATAYGYTF. CDR3 coding DNA: TGTGCCATCAGTGAGTCCGCGACAGCATATGGCTACACCTTC. The chain uses TRBV10-3 and TRBJ1-2; TRBD1 might be the D (5 bases). Germline CDR1 and CDR2: ENHRY and SYGVKD. The V end was cut by 0 bases, the J end by 5 bases, with 10 bases between. This CDR3 is built from 14 residues.

The chain couples TRBV20-1 to TRBJ1-4, with D perhaps TRBD1 (5 bases). The CDR3 covers 16 residues. Looked up from germline, CDR1 is DFQATT and CDR2 is SNEGSKA (reference sequence). Trimming shortened V by 3 bases and J by 7 bases, and 21 bases separated the two germline ends. Written as DNA, the CDR3 is TGCAGTGCTAGTCCTTGGGGCCAATCCTCCTTTGAAAAACTGTTTTTT. Amino acids: CSASPWGQSSFEKLFF.

This clonotype was detected only a few times. J is TRBJ2-1 and V is TRBV11-3; 7 positions match TRBD2. The J segment lost 4 bases and the V segment lost 4 bases, leaving 7 bases of the junction unmatched. CDR1 and CDR2 (germline): SGHNT, YENEEA. This CDR3 has 15 amino acids. This CDR3 reads CASSSSSGTYNEQFF. In DNA form, the CDR3 reads TGTGCCAGCAGCTCCTCTAGCGGTACATACAATGAGCAGTTCTTC.

This clonotype was picked up many times. The V call is TRBV6-2 or TRBV6-3, the J call TRBJ2-3; maybe TRBD1 (6 bases). V dropped 5 bases and J dropped 0 bases, with 15 bases sitting between them. The CDR3 has 16 residues. Germline lookup yields CDR1 MNHEY and CDR2 SVGEGT. The CDR3 loop is CASSDSGTPSTDTQYF. The CDR3 DNA reads as TGTGCCAGCAGTGATTCCGGGACACCGAGCACAGATACGCAGTATTTT.

This clonotype was counted a few times. The CDR3 DNA reads as TGCAGTGCTAGAGATCGGTTGGGACAGGGGTACAATGAGCAGTTCTTC. Translation gives CSARDRLGQGYNEQFF. This sequence joins TRBV20-1 and TRBJ2-1; 10 nucleotides align to TRBD1. V shed 0 bases and J 4 bases; nucleotides not matched to a gene: 6. The length of the CDR3 is 16 residues. Germline lookup yields CDR1 DFQATT and CDR2 SNEGSKA (reference sequence).

This clonotype was seen a few times. The chain couples TRBV5-8 to TRBJ2-3; TRBD1 might be the D (7 bases). CDR3 length equals 15 residues. The V gene lost 1 base and the J gene lost 3 bases, with 12 bases spanning the gap. CDR1 is SGHTS, CDR2 YDEGEE, per germline. The CDR3 nucleotides are TGTGCCAGCAGCTTGTACAGGGGAGGTACAGATACGCAGTATTTT. Amino acids: CASSLYRGGTDTQYF.

The chain is built from TRBV12-3 or TRBV12-4 and TRBJ2-2; D gene uncertain. The CDR3 runs 11 residues. V gave up 4 bases and J gave up 9 bases, with 6 bases separating them. The chain's CDR3 is CASSSYRELFF. The CDR3 DNA reads as TGTGCCAGCAGTTCGTACAGGGAGCTGTTTTTT.

This clonotype was picked up many times. This chain uses TRBV7-2 with TRBJ2-7, with TRBD1 as a possible D gene (6 bases). Germline CDR1 reads SGHTA; CDR2 reads FQGNSA. V was shortened by 6 bases and J by 1 base, with 13 bases between the two germline ends. The CDR3 sequence is 14 residues long. Here the CDR3 DNA reads TGTGCCAGCAGAATTGGACAGAGTTCCTACGAGCAGTACTTC. Amino acids: CASRIGQSSYEQYF.

This CDR3 reads CASSQDPGSGGAYNEQFF. CDR3 coding DNA: TGCGCCAGCAGCCAAGATCCGGGGAGCGGGGGGGCCTACAATGAGCAGTTCTTC. V gene TRBV4-3 combines with J gene TRBJ2-1; 10 bases are a match to TRBD2. Germline CDR1 and CDR2: LGHNA and YSLEER. CDR3 length: 18 residues. V shed 0 bases, J shed 2 bases, and the junction held 7 bases outside the gene matches.

This clonotype was counted a few times. The chain carries TRBV20-1 and TRBJ1-4; tentative D call: TRBD1 (5 bases). CDR1 is DFQATT and CDR2 is SNEGSKA in the germline V gene (reference sequence). V was trimmed by 1 base and J by 8 bases, leaving 8 bases between them. There are 12 residues in the CDR3. The CDR3 protein is CSARVGREKLFF. DNA for the CDR3: TGCAGTGCTAGAGTGGGACGAGAAAAACTGTTTTTT.

This clonotype was seen more than once but under ten times. V usage is TRBV7-2 and J usage is TRBJ2-7; D assignment may be TRBD1 or TRBD2 (5 bases each). Trimming stripped 0 bases from V and 0 bases from J, with 15 bases between. This CDR3 contains 17 residues. Germline CDR1 is SGHTA and CDR2 is FQGNSA. The CDR3 region is CASSLAPGAVSSYEQYF. CDR3 in DNA: TGTGCCAGCAGCTTAGCGCCCGGGGCAGTCAGCTCCTACGAGCAGTACTTC. Looking up the rest from reference TRBV7-2 and TRBJ2-7 gives the full variable domain: GAGVSQSPSNKVTEKGKDVELRCDPISGHTALYWYRQSLGQGLEFLIYFQGNSAPDKSGLPSDRFSAERTGGSVSTLTIQRTQQEDSAVYLCASSLAPGAVSSYEQYFGPGTRLTVT.

This clonotype came up a few times. The chain carries TRBV6-2 or TRBV6-3 and TRBJ2-7, with 11 bases identical to TRBD2. CDR3 length equals 15 residues. Trimming took 7 bases from V and 0 from J; bases not matched to a gene: 5. The germline CDR1 and CDR2 sequences are MNHEY and SVGEGT. CDR3 in DNA: TGTGCCAGCACCCCCGGGACTAGCGGCTCCTACGAGCAGTACTTC. Translating gives CASTPGTSGSYEQYF.

This clonotype was counted ten times or more. The gene calls are TRBV12-3 or TRBV12-4 and TRBJ1-5, with D possibly TRBD1 on 6 matching bases. V lost 7 bases and J lost 5, with 12 bases in between. This CDR3 is 13 amino acids long. The DNA for the CDR3 is TGTGCCAGCAACCAGACAGGTCATCAGCCCCAGCATTTT. It is translated as CASNQTGHQPQHF.

The chain couples TRBV13 to TRBJ1-1; D might be TRBD1 (5 bases). The CDR3 spans 13 residues. Germline assignment: CDR1 PRHDT and CDR2 FYEKMQ (reference sequence). Trimming stripped 4 bases from V and 5 bases from J, with 11 bases between. The DNA of the CDR3 is TGTGCCAGCAGCTCCTACGGGGGGACTGAAGCTTTCTTT. Translating it yields CASSSYGGTEAFF.

The sample holds a few counts of this clonotype. The chain couples TRBV5-8 to TRBJ2-2; D is undetermined. This CDR3 comprises 14 residues. Trimming left V 3 bases short and J 1 base short, with 7 bases between. Looked up from germline, CDR1 is SGHTS and CDR2 is YDEGEE. The CDR3 is CASSSYMNTGELFF. Here the CDR3 DNA reads TGTGCCAGCAGCTCTTACATGAACACCGGGGAGCTGTTTTTT.

This clonotype was seen more than once but under ten times. This rearrangement joins TRBV12-3 or TRBV12-4 to TRBJ2-4; 12 nucleotides agree with TRBD1. The CDR3 loop spans 17 amino acids. J lost 2 bases, V lost 6 bases, and 8 bases had no gene match. This CDR3 is CASRFTGTGGPKNIQYF. Here the CDR3 DNA reads TGTGCCAGCAGATTCACCGGGACAGGGGGCCCCAAAAACATTCAGTACTTC.

The V gene is TRBV28, the J gene TRBJ2-5; TRBD2 aligns across 8 bases. CDR3 size: 15 residues. CDR1 and CDR2 (germline): MDHEN, SYDVKM. With V trimmed by 3 bases and J by 7 bases, 10 bases remained unmatched. The CDR3: CASSLATASGWTQYF. The CDR3 nucleotides are TGTGCCAGCAGTTTGGCCACCGCTAGCGGGTGGACCCAGTACTTC.

There are many counts of this clonotype. The germline gene is not matched at one end of the junction; a read error may be the cause. This chain connects TRBV20-1 to TRBJ2-1, with 7 positions matching TRBD1. Germline CDR1 and CDR2: DFQATT and SNEGSKA (reference sequence). This CDR3 comprises 12 residues. The CDR3 loop is CSVRQGTNEQFF. Written as DNA, the CDR3 is TGCAGTGTTAGACAGGGCACCAATGAGCAGTTCTTC.

This clonotype showed up many times. The CDR3: CASSLARGRMDTEAFF. CDR3 in DNA: TGTGCCAGCAGTTTGGCTAGGGGGCGGATGGACACTGAAGCTTTCTTT. The chain uses TRBV12-3 or TRBV12-4 and TRBJ1-1; TRBD1 matches 7 bases. V was clipped by 3 bases and J by 3 bases; unmatched bases: 10. This CDR3 has 16 amino acids.